A selection of T cell receptor beta chains follows, all from one sample in a study of control samples from healthy donors and cancer patients. Generated by immunoSEQ multiplex PCR, the TCRdb table keeps only in-frame clones and is missing some. The table records about 170,000 clones, about nine tenths of them present only once. Sequencing was done on a sample of blood. These TCRs come from a woman aged 25 to 39 in good health. Each CDR3 is given with its conserved first and last residue. A D gene is named only where the DNA matches it firmly. Where a row states a size, it is once, few, many or the class of an expanded clone; other rows omit it.

CDR3 protein: CASSDTGGSGYTF; CDR3 DNA: TGTGCCAGCAGTGATACAGGGGGCTCTGGCTACACCTTC; V gene: TRBV2; J gene: TRBJ1-2; D gene: TRBD1; clone size: NA
CDR3 protein: CAWSRGLNSPLHF; CDR3 DNA: TGTGCCTGGAGCAGGGGGCTTAATTCACCCCTCCACTTT; V gene: TRBV30; J gene: TRBJ1-6; D gene: TRBD1; clone size: NA
CDR3 protein: CASSKRSLAQETQYF; CDR3 DNA: TGTGCCAGCAGCAAGAGATCACTAGCGCAAGAGACCCAGTACTTC; V gene: TRBV21-1; J gene: TRBJ2-5; D gene: NA; clone size: NA
CDR3 protein: CASSNRQRGTEAFF; CDR3 DNA: TGTGCCAGCAGCAATCGACAAAGGGGCACTGAAGCTTTCTTT; V gene: TRBV11-2; J gene: TRBJ1-1; D gene: NA; clone size: once
CDR3 protein: CAWSQGEAGELFF; CDR3 DNA: TGTGCCTGGAGTCAGGGGGAGGCCGGGGAGCTGTTTTTT; V gene: TRBV30; J gene: TRBJ2-2; D gene: NA; clone size: NA
CDR3 protein: CASSPPGQGAPGYTF; CDR3 DNA: TGTGCCAGCAGTCCTCCCGGACAGGGGGCGCCTGGCTACACCTTC; V gene: TRBV25-1; J gene: TRBJ1-2; D gene: TRBD1; clone size: NA
CDR3 protein: CASSLYRENTEAFF; CDR3 DNA: TGTGCCAGCAGTTTATACAGGGAGAACACTGAAGCTTTCTTT; V gene: TRBV28; J gene: TRBJ1-1; D gene: NA; clone size: NA
CDR3 protein: CASSAGGSNNEQFF; CDR3 DNA: TGTGCCAGCAGCGCAGGGGGGTCAAACAATGAGCAGTTCTTC; V gene: TRBV7-3; J gene: TRBJ2-1; D gene: NA; clone size: few
CDR3 protein: CASGLGGYEQYF; CDR3 DNA: TGTGCCAGCGGACTAGGGGGCTACGAGCAGTACTTC; V gene: TRBV28; J gene: TRBJ2-7; D gene: NA; clone size: NA
CDR3 protein: CASSQEVYNEQFF; CDR3 DNA: TGCGCCAGCAGCCAAGAAGTTTACAATGAGCAGTTCTTC; V gene: TRBV4-3; J gene: TRBJ2-1; D gene: NA; clone size: NA
CDR3 protein: CASSLGGAGANVLTF; CDR3 DNA: TGTGCCAGCAGCTTGGGAGGGGCTGGGGCCAACGTCCTGACTTTC; V gene: TRBV5-4; J gene: TRBJ2-6; D gene: NA; clone size: NA
CDR3 protein: CASSLTGTEYEQYF; CDR3 DNA: TGCGCCAGCAGCTTGACCGGGACAGAATACGAGCAGTACTTC; V gene: TRBV5-1; J gene: TRBJ2-7; D gene: TRBD1; clone size: few
CDR3 protein: CASSSGGEYNEQFF; CDR3 DNA: TGTGCCAGCAGTAGCGGGGGAGAGTACAATGAGCAGTTCTTC; V gene: TRBV6-5; J gene: TRBJ2-1; D gene: TRBD2; clone size: NA
CDR3 protein: CASSQPGQGATEAFF; CDR3 DNA: TGTGCCAGCAGCCAACCGGGACAGGGGGCCACTGAAGCTTTCTTT; V gene: TRBV4-2; J gene: TRBJ1-1; D gene: TRBD1; clone size: NA
CDR3 protein: CASSDFLGNEQFF; CDR3 DNA: TGTGCCAGCAGTGACTTCCTAGGCAATGAGCAGTTCTTC; V gene: TRBV25-1; J gene: TRBJ2-1; D gene: NA; clone size: NA
CDR3 protein: CAWSVPGTGAYEQYF; CDR3 DNA: TGTGCCTGGAGTGTACCCGGGACAGGGGCCTACGAGCAGTACTTC; V gene: TRBV30; J gene: TRBJ2-7; D gene: TRBD1; clone size: NA
CDR3 protein: CASSPHGRGNQETQYF; CDR3 DNA: TGTGCCAGCAGTCCCCATGGCAGGGGCAACCAAGAGACCCAGTACTTC; V gene: TRBV28; J gene: TRBJ2-5; D gene: NA; clone size: NA
CDR3 protein: CASSDSFGGYTF; CDR3 DNA: TGTGCCAGCAGTGACAGTTTCGGGGGCTACACCTTC; V gene: TRBV2; J gene: TRBJ1-2; D gene: NA; clone size: NA
CDR3 protein: CASSWGRGGNTEAFF; CDR3 DNA: TGCGCCAGCAGTTGGGGGCGCGGAGGGAACACTGAAGCTTTCTTT; V gene: TRBV10-2; J gene: TRBJ1-1; D gene: NA; clone size: NA
CDR3 protein: CASKALAGGTSTDTQYF; CDR3 DNA: TGTGCCAGCAAAGCTCTAGCGGGGGGCACTAGCACAGATACGCAGTATTTT; V gene: TRBV7-3; J gene: TRBJ2-3; D gene: TRBD2; clone size: NA
CDR3 protein: CSVMDRSSGNTIYF; CDR3 DNA: TGCAGCGTTATGGACAGGAGCTCTGGAAACACCATATATTTT; V gene: TRBV29-1; J gene: TRBJ1-3; D gene: TRBD1; clone size: NA
CDR3 protein: CASGLSGYEKLFF; CDR3 DNA: TGTGCTAGTGGTTTATCAGGTTATGAAAAACTGTTTTTT; V gene: TRBV12-5; J gene: TRBJ1-4; D gene: NA; clone size: few
CDR3 protein: CASNPAGGWNEQFF; CDR3 DNA: TGTGCCAGTAATCCAGCGGGAGGGTGGAATGAGCAGTTCTTC; V gene: TRBV19; J gene: TRBJ2-1; D gene: TRBD2; clone size: NA
CDR3 protein: CASRSLAGNTGELFF; CDR3 DNA: TGTGCCAGCAGGTCCCTAGCGGGGAACACCGGGGAGCTGTTTTTT; V gene: TRBV11-1; J gene: TRBJ2-2; D gene: TRBD2; clone size: NA
CDR3 protein: CSAIYTDAQYF; CDR3 DNA: TGCAGTGCCATCTACACAGATGCGCAGTATTTT; V gene: TRBV20-1; J gene: TRBJ2-3; D gene: NA; clone size: NA
CDR3 protein: CASSLDRVDNSPLHF; CDR3 DNA: TGTGCCAGCAGCTTAGACAGGGTCGATAATTCACCCCTCCACTTT; V gene: TRBV7-4; J gene: TRBJ1-6; D gene: NA; clone size: NA
CDR3 protein: CASSPRRTDTQYF; CDR3 DNA: TGTGCCAGCTCACCGCGCCGCACAGATACGCAGTATTTT; V gene: TRBV18; J gene: TRBJ2-3; D gene: NA; clone size: NA
CDR3 protein: CASSLDWGTEAFF; CDR3 DNA: TGTGCCAGCAGTTTAGATTGGGGTACAGAAGCTTTCTTT; V gene: TRBV12-3/TRBV12-4; J gene: TRBJ1-1; D gene: NA; clone size: NA
CDR3 protein: CASSYGQEGTEAFF; CDR3 DNA: TGTGCCAGCAGTTACGGACAGGAGGGCACTGAAGCTTTCTTT; V gene: TRBV6-2/TRBV6-3; J gene: TRBJ1-1; D gene: TRBD1; clone size: NA
CDR3 protein: CASSQDNYGYTF; CDR3 DNA: TGTGCCAGCAGCCAAGATAACTATGGCTACACCTTC; V gene: TRBV7-6; J gene: TRBJ1-2; D gene: NA; clone size: NA
CDR3 protein: CASSLGTDYGYTF; CDR3 DNA: TGTGCCAGCAGTTTAGGGACTGACTATGGCTACACCTTC; V gene: TRBV28; J gene: TRBJ1-2; D gene: NA; clone size: NA
CDR3 protein: CATGLAGLEQFF; CDR3 DNA: TGTGCCACGGGACTAGCGGGGCTTGAGCAGTTCTTC; V gene: TRBV19; J gene: TRBJ2-1; D gene: TRBD2; clone size: NA
CDR3 protein: CASSFGDNSGNTIYF; CDR3 DNA: TGTGCCAGCAGCTTCGGGGACAACTCTGGAAACACCATATATTTT; V gene: TRBV11-2; J gene: TRBJ1-3; D gene: NA; clone size: once
CDR3 protein: CASSLWVEGNQPQHF; CDR3 DNA: TGTGCCAGCAGCTTATGGGTGGAAGGCAATCAGCCCCAGCATTTT; V gene: TRBV5-5; J gene: TRBJ1-5; D gene: NA; clone size: NA
CDR3 protein: CASSPGGATNEKLFF; CDR3 DNA: TGTGCCAGCAGCCCGGGGGGAGCAACTAATGAAAAACTGTTTTTT; V gene: TRBV5-4; J gene: TRBJ1-4; D gene: NA; clone size: NA
CDR3 protein: CASSPGTVTQETQYF; CDR3 DNA: TGCGCCAGCAGCCCCGGGACAGTCACTCAAGAGACCCAGTACTTC; V gene: TRBV5-1; J gene: TRBJ2-5; D gene: TRBD1; clone size: NA